The 26 T cell receptor beta chains below all came from one sample that was sequenced in a study of blood T cell repertoires in COVID-19. Sequencing was performed with immunoSEQ multiplex PCR; in TCRdb, only in-frame clones are kept and a portion is missing. The repertoire includes about 73,000 clones, nearly 90% of them detected once, and 8.9% sits in the top ten. Material for sequencing was peripheral blood. The receptors were sampled from an elderly man with acute or convalescent COVID-19.

The chain joins TRBV3-1 (or the pseudogene TRBV3-2) to TRBJ2-7, with D tentatively TRBD2 (5 bases). V shed 1 base and J shed 0 bases, with 10 bases lying between them. Germline V gene data show CDR1 as LGHDT and CDR2 as YNNKEL (reference sequence). This CDR3 contains 15 residues. CDR3 loop: CASSQVAMSSYEQYF. DNA of the CDR3: TGTGCCAGCAGCCAAGTAGCGATGAGCTCCTACGAGCAGTACTTC.

The V call is TRBV2, the J call TRBJ1-1; D gene uncertain. The germline gives CDR1 SNHLY, CDR2 FYNNEI. Trimming cost V 3 bases and J 1 base, with 18 bases left between them. CDR3 length: 17 residues. CDR3 sequence (DNA): TGTGCCAGCAGTGATGCCCCGGGATCCAACGGGAACACTGAAGCTTTCTTT. It yields the protein CASSDAPGSNGNTEAFF.

CDR3 in DNA: TGTGCCAGCAGCTTAGCGGGGGGACCCGAGCAGTACTTC. Translating gives CASSLAGGPEQYF. The chain joins TRBV7-8 to TRBJ2-7; D perhaps matches TRBD2 (6 bases). CDR1 is SGHVS, CDR2 FQNEAQ, per germline. Trimming shortened V by 0 bases and J by 6 bases, and 9 bases separated the two germline ends. The CDR3 sequence is 13 residues long.

CDR3 region: CASSLGGRFRGTNEKLFF. CDR3 DNA sequence: TGTGCCAGCAGCTTAGGAGGTCGGTTTAGGGGAACTAATGAAAAACTGTTTTTT. The chain links TRBV7-2 to TRBJ1-4; a weak D match, TRBD1 (5 bases). Germline CDR1 is SGHTA and CDR2 is FQGNSA. The V gene lost 1 base and the J gene lost 1 base, with 16 bases spanning the gap. CDR3 length: 18 amino acids.

The V gene is TRBV6-5, the J gene TRBJ1-4; the match to TRBD1 covers 8 bases. The length of the CDR3 is 14 residues. Germline assignment: CDR1 MNHEY and CDR2 SVGAGI. Losses at the gene ends were 7 bases for V and 5 bases for J; bases not matched to a gene: 6. CDR3: CASNRGGRNEKLFF. The CDR3 bases are TGTGCCAGCAACAGGGGGGGGCGGAATGAAAAACTGTTTTTT.

The rearrangement links TRBV5-1 to TRBJ2-6; 10 positions agree with TRBD2. Germline V gene sequence: CDR1 SGHRS, CDR2 YFSETQ. V dropped 2 bases and J dropped 0; count of bases not matched to a gene: 2. This CDR3 has 17 residues. This CDR3 reads CASSFTSGVSGANVLTF. The CDR3 DNA sequence: TGCGCCAGCAGCTTCACTAGCGGGGTCTCTGGGGCCAACGTCCTGACTTTC.

The chain is built from TRBV24-1 and TRBJ2-3; the D is unclear. This CDR3 region has 15 residues. The V end lost 3 bases, the J end lost 0 bases, and 9 bases lay between the germline ends. Germline values: CDR1 KGHDR, CDR2 SFDVKD. The CDR3 is CATSDPTVSTDTQYF. The CDR3 coding sequence is TGTGCCACCAGTGATCCGACTGTTAGCACAGATACGCAGTATTTT.

V gene TRBV5-1 combines with J gene TRBJ1-1; D is unresolved. Germline-derived CDR1 and CDR2 are SGHRS and YFSETQ. V was pared by 0 bases and J by 0 bases, with 9 bases between. This CDR3 has 15 residues. The CDR3 is CASSLDRDMNTEAFF. In nucleotides, the CDR3 is TGCGCCAGCAGCTTGGACAGAGACATGAACACTGAAGCTTTCTTT.

This chain links TRBV27 with TRBJ2-1; 9 positions agree with TRBD2. Germline V gene sequence: CDR1 MNHEY, CDR2 SMNVEV (reference sequence). V lost 0 bases, J lost 4 bases, and 7 bases stayed unmatched. This CDR3 comprises 17 residues. The CDR3 coding sequence is TGTGCCAGCAGTTTATCGATAAGGCTAGCGGGGTACAATGAGCAGTTCTTC. This translates into CASSLSIRLAGYNEQFF.

The V gene is TRBV9, the J gene TRBJ1-3; 8 bases match TRBD1. Germline V gene sequence: CDR1 SGDLS, CDR2 YYNGEE. The CDR3 length is 15 residues. With V trimmed by 1 base and J by 2 bases, 2 bases remained unmatched. CDR3 in DNA: TGTGCCAGCAGCGTAACACAGGGGGCTGGAAACACCATATATTTT. The encoded protein is CASSVTQGAGNTIYF.

V is TRBV7-9 and J is TRBJ1-1; TRBD1 matches at 7 bases. The CDR3 has 14 amino acids. V lost 6 bases to trimming and J lost 4 bases; unmatched junction nucleotides: 8. The germline CDR1 and CDR2 sequences are SEHNR and FQNEAQ (reference sequence). CDR3 protein: CASSKAGGGTEAFF. Here the CDR3 DNA reads TGTGCCAGCAGTAAAGCAGGGGGAGGCACTGAAGCTTTCTTT.

This chain connects TRBV6-5 to TRBJ1-2; unclear D gene. Germline V CDR1 and CDR2: MNHEY, SVGAGI. This CDR3 has 14 amino acids. V was trimmed by 2 bases and J by 9 bases, leaving 16 bases between them. In nucleotides, the CDR3 is TGTGCCAGCAGTTACGGGCAGGAAACGATACGCTACACCTTC. Protein sequence: CASSYGQETIRYTF.

This clone was seen once. The chain couples TRBV5-6 to TRBJ2-5; 11 bases agree with TRBD2. The V and J ends lost 3 bases and 1 base, in that order; junction bases with no gene match: 5. Germline-derived CDR1 and CDR2 are SGHDT and YYEEEE. CDR3 length: 16 residues. This CDR3 reads CASSSRLAGFQETQYF. The DNA for the CDR3 is TGTGCCAGCAGCTCAAGACTAGCGGGGTTCCAAGAGACCCAGTACTTC.

Written as DNA, the CDR3 is TGTGCCAGCAGTGACCTCAATGAAAAACTGTTTTTT. Protein sequence: CASSDLNEKLFF. This rearrangement joins TRBV25-1 to TRBJ1-4; no reliable D call. Trimming left V 3 bases short and J 5 bases short, with 4 bases between. This CDR3 spans 12 amino acids. CDR1 and CDR2 (germline): MGHDK, SYGVNS. The full variable domain, with the rest looked up from reference TRBV25-1 and TRBJ1-4, is EADIYQTPRYLVIGTGKKITLECSQTMGHDKMYWYQQDPGMELHLIHYSYGVNSTEKGDLSSESTVSRIRTEHFPLTLESARPSHTSQYLCASSDLNEKLFFGSGTQLSVL.

V and J are TRBV7-9 and TRBJ1-1, with 10 nucleotides matching TRBD1. The germline V gene encodes CDR1 SEHNR and CDR2 FQNEAQ (reference sequence). The CDR3 contains 17 residues. After removal of 4 bases from V and 3 bases from J, the junction contained 11 bases not matched to a gene. In DNA, the CDR3 is TGTGCCAGCAGCTCCGGAACCGGGACAGGGGTGTACACTGAAGCTTTCTTT. Amino acid sequence: CASSSGTGTGVYTEAFF.

The gene calls are TRBV24-1 and TRBJ2-2, with TRBD1 identical over 9 bases. CDR3 length: 14 residues. Germline loops: CDR1 KGHDR, CDR2 SFDVKD. After removal of 7 bases from V and 3 bases from J, the junction contained 2 bases not matched to a gene. The CDR3 nucleotides are TGTGCCACCAGGGACAGGGGACACACCGGGGAGCTGTTTTTT. This codes for CATRDRGHTGELFF.

The chain joins TRBV3-1 (or the pseudogene TRBV3-2) to TRBJ1-6, with 7 bases lining up with TRBD1. Germline CDR1 and CDR2: LGHDT and YNNKEL (reference sequence). Trimming cost V 4 bases and J 6 bases; bases outside gene matches: 3. The CDR3 is made up of 14 amino acids. The CDR3 sequence is CASSPGGFNSPLHF. DNA of the CDR3: TGTGCCAGCAGCCCAGGGGGGTTTAATTCACCCCTCCACTTT.

This clone has just one count. The J gene is TRBJ2-3, the V gene TRBV5-8; 9 bases agree with TRBD2. V trimming: 1 base; J trimming: 2 bases; junction bases outside the gene matches: 5. Germline lookup yields CDR1 SGHTS and CDR2 YDEGEE. This CDR3 is 16 amino acids long. The DNA for the CDR3 is TGTGCCAGCAGCTTGACTAGCGGGTTCTACACAGATACGCAGTATTTT. It codes for CASSLTSGFYTDTQYF.

V gene TRBV5-6 combines with J gene TRBJ2-3, with 7 bases that match TRBD1. The germline gives CDR1 SGHDT, CDR2 YYEEEE. The CDR3 runs to 12 residues. V lost 0 bases, J lost 11 bases, and 3 bases stayed unmatched. The CDR3 DNA reads as TGTGCCAGCAGCTTGGAACCAGGGGGGCAGTATTTT. It encodes CASSLEPGGQYF.

The gene calls are TRBV5-1 and TRBJ2-1; 9 nucleotides match TRBD2. CDR1 SGHRS and CDR2 YFSETQ come from the germline V gene. The CDR3 is 13 amino acids. V trimming: 3 bases; J trimming: 8 bases; junction bases outside the gene matches: 3. CDR3 protein: CASSSGLAYEQFF. The CDR3, as DNA: TGCGCCAGCAGCTCAGGACTAGCGTATGAGCAGTTCTTC. The full variable domain, completed using reference TRBV5-1 and TRBJ2-1, is KAGVTQTPRYLIKTRGQQVTLSCSPISGHRSVSWYQQTPGQGLQFLFEYFSETQRNKGNFPGRFSGRQFSNSRSEMNVSTLELGDSALYLCASSSGLAYEQFFGPGTRLTVL.

The chain uses TRBV24-1 and TRBJ1-1; D not resolved. Trimming took 4 bases from V and 7 from J, leaving 9 bases between them. The CDR3 is made up of 12 amino acids. CDR1 and CDR2 from the germline V gene are KGHDR and SFDVKD. The CDR3 sequence is CATSDPRGEAFF. CDR3 DNA: TGTGCCACCAGTGACCCCCGGGGTGAAGCTTTCTTT.

The chain joins TRBV29-1 to TRBJ1-1, with D perhaps matching TRBD1 (5 bases). V gave up 0 bases and J gave up 1 base, with 12 bases separating them. CDR1 SQVTM and CDR2 ANQGSEA come from the germline V gene. This CDR3 is built from 15 residues. This chain's CDR3 is CSVEELQATNTEAFF. The DNA of the CDR3 is TGCAGCGTTGAAGAGCTACAGGCCACGAACACTGAAGCTTTCTTT.

The chain has TRBV25-1 and TRBJ1-6; D unresolved. V dropped 8 bases and J dropped 7 bases, with 12 bases sitting between them. Germline V CDR1 and CDR2: MGHDK, SYGVNS. The CDR3 loop spans 13 amino acids. In DNA form, the CDR3 reads TGTGCCAGCCAGCCAGGCTACAATTCACCCCTCCACTTT. Translating it yields CASQPGYNSPLHF.

The chain recombines TRBV2 with TRBJ2-7; TRBD1 aligns across 10 bases. V lost 0 bases to trimming and J lost 9 bases; unmatched junction nucleotides: 8. The germline V gene has CDR1 SNHLY and CDR2 FYNNEI. The CDR3 contains 15 residues. The CDR3 protein is CASSEAGDRGRVQYF. Here the CDR3 DNA reads TGTGCCAGCAGTGAAGCAGGGGACAGGGGTCGTGTGCAGTACTTC.

The chain links TRBV19 to TRBJ1-5; D is ambiguous. Trimming cost V 5 bases and J 7 bases, with 9 bases left between them. CDR3 length: 12 amino acids. The germline V gene has CDR1 LNHDA and CDR2 SQIVND (reference sequence). This chain's CDR3 is CASSAFSQPQHF. CDR3 coding DNA: TGTGCCAGTAGTGCATTTAGCCAGCCCCAGCATTTT. The variable domain in full, completed from reference TRBV19 and TRBJ1-5, reads DGGITQSPKYLFRKEGQNVTLSCEQNLNHDAMYWYRQDPGQGLRLIYYSQIVNDFQKGDIAEGYSVSREKKESFPLTVTSAQKNPTAFYLCASSAFSQPQHFGDGTRLSIL.

The V and J genes are TRBV2 and TRBJ1-5; 11 nucleotides match TRBD1. The germline CDR1 and CDR2 sequences are SNHLY and FYNNEI. The CDR3 has 18 amino acids. V shed 6 bases and J 1 base; nucleotides not matched to a gene: 11. The chain's CDR3 is CASSNNNGQGASNQPQHF. The CDR3 nucleotides read TGTGCCAGCAGCAACAATAACGGACAGGGGGCGAGCAATCAGCCCCAGCATTTT.